What follows are 32 T cell receptor beta chains derived from one specimen sequenced in a study of early T cells in non-severe SARS-CoV-2 infection. TCRdb reprocessed the 5' RACE reads via MiXCR and lists one record per CDR3 protein. The table records approximately 120,000 distinct CDR3 sequences, 14% to 15% of them present only once. The sample consisted of whole blood. The receptors here all came from an adult who was a healthcare worker with PCR-confirmed SARS-CoV-2 infection or an uninfected control (not recorded which).

This clonotype was observed a handful of times. The DNA for the CDR3 is TGTGCCAGCAGCTTAAGACAATGGGGAAATTCACCCCTCCACTTT. It yields the protein CASSLRQWGNSPLHF. The genes are TRBV7-3 and TRBJ1-6; D gene uncertain. Germline loops: CDR1 SGHTA, CDR2 FQGTGA. This CDR3 is built from 15 residues. Trimming removed 1 base from V and 7 bases from J, with 11 bases in between.

This clonotype was picked up a small number of times. The chain joins TRBV11-2 to TRBJ2-5, with a tentative D call TRBD2 (7 bases). V was cut by 6 bases and J by 5 bases, with 19 bases left in between. Germline V lookup: CDR1 SGHAT, CDR2 FQNNGV. The CDR3 totals 15 residues. The CDR3 spells CASSYAGGPQETQYF. CDR3 sequence (DNA): TGTGCCAGCAGTTACGCCGGGGGGCCTCAGGAGACCCAGTACTTC. Looking up the rest from reference TRBV11-2 and TRBJ2-5 gives the full variable domain: EAGVAQSPRYKIIEKRQSVAFWCNPISGHATLYWYQQILGQGPKLLIQFQNNGVVDDSQLPKDRFSAERLKGVDSTLKIQPAKLEDSAVYLCASSYAGGPQETQYFGPGTRLLVL.

This clonotype was counted between two and nine times. The chain is built from TRBV24-1 and TRBJ1-1; no definite D call. The CDR3 length is 13 residues. Germline loops: CDR1 KGHDR, CDR2 SFDVKD. Trimming shortened V by 12 bases and J by 1 base, and 14 bases separated the two germline ends. The DNA for the CDR3 is TGTGCCCCCTTTTGTGAGGAGAACACTGAAGCTTTCTTT. Protein product: CAPFCEENTEAFF.

This chain joins TRBV12-3 or TRBV12-4 and TRBJ1-2; no firm D call. The CDR3 extends over 12 amino acids. V lost 5 bases and J 4 bases, leaving 8 bases between the germline ends. Written as DNA, the CDR3 is TGTGCCAGCAGTCCCCGATTCTATGGCTACACCTTC. It translates to CASSPRFYGYTF.

This clonotype turned up a few times. This chain joins TRBV3-1 and TRBJ2-7, with TRBD2 as a possible D gene (5 bases). The CDR3 has 13 residues. The V gene lost 5 bases and the J gene lost 2 bases, with 10 bases spanning the gap. Germline assignment: CDR1 LGHDT and CDR2 YNNKEL (reference sequence). The CDR3 DNA sequence: TGTGCCAGCAGCAAACTAGGAACCTACGAGCAGTACTTC. Protein product: CASSKLGTYEQYF.

The chain couples TRBV20-1 to TRBJ2-3; 9 positions agree with TRBD2. CDR1 and CDR2 (germline): DFQATT, SNEGSKA (reference sequence). The CDR3 runs 14 residues. The J segment lost 3 bases and the V segment lost 1 base, leaving 2 bases of the junction unmatched. CDR3 amino acids: CSARGAGGTDTQYF. The CDR3 region has the DNA TGCAGTGCTAGAGGAGCGGGGGGTACAGATACGCAGTATTTT.

The rearrangement links TRBV30 to TRBJ1-1, with D possibly being TRBD1 (5 bases). The CDR3 totals 13 residues. V lost 3 bases, J lost 2 bases, and 10 bases lay in between. Germline V gene lookup returns CDR1 GTSNPN and CDR2 SVGIG (reference sequence). This chain's CDR3 is CAWRPGLNTEAFF. DNA of the CDR3: TGTGCCTGGAGACCGGGACTCAACACTGAAGCTTTCTTT. The full variable domain, in which reference TRBV30 and TRBJ1-1 provide the parts outside the CDR3, is SQTIHQWPATLVQPVGSPLSLECTVEGTSNPNLYWYRQAAGRGLQLLFYSVGIGQISSEVPQNLSASRPQDRQFILSSKKLLLSDSGFYLCAWRPGLNTEAFFGQGTRLTVV.

This clonotype was observed a handful of times. V usage is TRBV30 and J usage is TRBJ1-1; tentatively, D is TRBD1 (6 bases). CDR1 GTSNPN and CDR2 SVGIG come from the germline V gene (reference sequence). The CDR3 is made up of 12 amino acids. The V gene lost 7 bases and the J gene lost 6 bases, with 15 bases spanning the gap. The CDR3 reads CAFTEGGAEAFF. CDR3 DNA: TGTGCCTTCACGGAGGGGGGGGCTGAAGCTTTCTTT.

The table lists this clonotype with many counts. V is TRBV2 and J is TRBJ2-2; no clear D gene. In germline, CDR1 is SNHLY, CDR2 FYNNEI. Trimming shortened V by 0 bases and J by 8 bases, and 13 bases separated the two germline ends. The length of the CDR3 is 15 residues. CDR3 sequence (DNA): TGTGCCAGCAGTGAAGCGGAGTCGTTTAGGGGGGAGCTGTTTTTT. Its translation is CASSEAESFRGELFF.

This clonotype was seen at least ten times. The chain links TRBV7-8 to TRBJ1-6; D call uncertain. Trimming took 5 bases from V and 10 from J, leaving 9 bases between them. The germline V gene encodes CDR1 SGHVS and CDR2 FQNEAQ. This CDR3 is 12 amino acids long. The CDR3 loop is CASSALYSPLHF. The DNA for the CDR3 is TGTGCCAGCAGCGCTCTTTACTCACCCCTCCACTTT. The whole variable domain, remainder taken from reference TRBV7-8 and TRBJ1-6, is GAGVSQSPRYKVAKRGQDVALRCDPISGHVSLFWYQQALGQGPEFLTYFQNEAQLDKSGLPSDRFFAERPEGSVSTLKIQRTQQEDSAVYLCASSALYSPLHFGNGTRLTVT.

This clonotype was seen only a few times. CDR3 sequence reads: CASSSDMSYGYTF. DNA of the CDR3: TGTGCCAGTAGTAGTGACATGAGCTATGGCTACACCTTC. This sequence joins TRBV19 and TRBJ1-2; D remains ambiguous. Trimming pared 4 bases from V and 4 bases from J, leaving 10 bases between. The CDR3 has 13 amino acids. Germline V gene sequence: CDR1 LNHDA, CDR2 SQIVND (reference sequence).

This clonotype has a handful of counts. The chain combines TRBV10-3 with TRBJ2-7; possibly TRBD2 for D (5 bases). Germline V lookup: CDR1 ENHRY, CDR2 SYGVKD. The CDR3 runs to 15 residues. Deletions cut 0 bases from V and 3 bases from J, with 12 bases between. The CDR3 nucleotides are TGTGCCATCAGTGAGTCGTGGACTGGAGTCTACGAGCAGTACTTC. Amino acids: CAISESWTGVYEQYF.

This clonotype was seen a handful of times. V and J are TRBV28 and TRBJ2-2; 10 nucleotides align to TRBD1. V dropped 8 bases and J dropped 6; count of bases not matched to a gene: 3. This CDR3 is 13 amino acids long. Germline values: CDR1 MDHEN, CDR2 SYDVKM. The CDR3 nucleotides read TGTGCCAGCCTCGGACAGGGGGCCGGGGAGCTGTTTTTT. Translated: CASLGQGAGELFF.

In its sample, this clonotype was seen a few times. The rearrangement joins TRBV7-3 to TRBJ2-2; the D is unclear. Germline CDR1 is SGHTA and CDR2 is FQGTGA. Trimming stripped 5 bases from V and 8 bases from J, with 21 bases between. The CDR3 extends over 16 amino acids. This chain's CDR3 is CASSPSGTANDGELFF. In DNA form, the CDR3 reads TGTGCCAGCAGCCCCTCGGGCACCGCCAATGATGGGGAGCTGTTTTTT.

This clonotype showed up just a few times. This chain joins TRBV20-1 and TRBJ2-7; 7 positions match TRBD1. Germline V CDR1 and CDR2: DFQATT, SNEGSKA (reference sequence). The CDR3 is made up of 13 amino acids. Trimming took 4 bases from V and 5 from J; bases not matched to a gene: 8. CDR3 sequence (DNA): TGCAGTGCTACGTGGCAGGGGGACGACGAGCAGTACTTC. It yields the protein CSATWQGDDEQYF.

In its sample, this clonotype was seen a few times. The chain links TRBV6-6 to TRBJ1-1; D remains unclear. Germline V gene data show CDR1 as MNHNY and CDR2 as SVGAGI (reference sequence). The length of the CDR3 is 14 residues. The V and J ends lost 2 bases and 0 bases respectively, with 7 bases between them. CDR3 DNA sequence: TGTGCCAGCAGTTACGGGCAGATGAACACTGAAGCTTTCTTT. Its translation: CASSYGQMNTEAFF.

The chain joins TRBV30 to TRBJ1-4; D not certain. The CDR3 extends over 11 amino acids. Per germline, CDR1 GTSNPN and CDR2 SVGIG (reference sequence). V dropped 4 bases and J dropped 4 bases, with 4 bases sitting between them. The DNA of the CDR3 is TGTGCCTGGACCCGTAATGAAAAACTGTTTTTT. Translated: CAWTRNEKLFF.

The chain couples TRBV11-2 to TRBJ2-1; a possible D gene is TRBD2 (6 bases). V was clipped by 2 bases and J by 0 bases, with 20 bases between them. CDR1 SGHAT and CDR2 FQNNGV come from the germline V gene. This CDR3 has 19 residues. The CDR3 nucleotides read TGTGCCAGCAGCTTACGTTCCGCGGGGCAATTGAGCTCCTACAATGAGCAGTTCTTC. This sequence encodes CASSLRSAGQLSSYNEQFF.

V is TRBV3-1 and J is TRBJ1-2, with 7 positions matching TRBD1. Losses at the gene ends were 8 bases for V and 4 bases for J; bases not matched to a gene: 1. This CDR3 has 11 amino acids. In germline, CDR1 is LGHDT, CDR2 YNNKEL (reference sequence). The CDR3 spells CASGTAYGYTF. Written as DNA, the CDR3 is TGTGCCAGCGGGACAGCCTATGGCTACACCTTC.

This clonotype was recorded at least ten times. The V gene is TRBV12-3 or TRBV12-4, the J gene TRBJ1-6; D may be TRBD1 (5 bases). This CDR3 is 16 amino acids long. V was cut by 5 bases and J by 2 bases, with 13 bases left in between. In DNA, the CDR3 is TGTGCCAGCAGTCCCAGCAGGGTGGCCTATAATTCACCCCTCCACTTT. Protein sequence: CASSPSRVAYNSPLHF.

The chain joins TRBV7-8 to TRBJ2-3; perhaps D is TRBD1 or TRBD2 (6 bases each). V lost 0 bases, J lost 2 bases, and 12 bases lay in between. CDR1 SGHVS and CDR2 FQNEAQ come from the germline V gene. The length of the CDR3 is 16 residues. The CDR3 DNA sequence: TGTGCCAGCAGCTTAGCGAGCCGGGGGCTCACAGATACGCAGTATTTT. It encodes CASSLASRGLTDTQYF.

The chain combines TRBV10-3 with TRBJ1-1; tentative D call: TRBD1 (5 bases). This CDR3 is built from 13 residues. Trimming removed 7 bases at V and 0 bases at J, with 9 bases between. CDR1 is ENHRY, CDR2 SYGVKD, per germline. The CDR3 sequence is CAIMDTLNTEAFF. DNA of the CDR3: TGTGCCATCATGGACACATTGAACACTGAAGCTTTCTTT.

The genes are TRBV6-5 and TRBJ2-1; the D gene is possibly TRBD2 (6 bases). Germline-derived CDR1 and CDR2 are MNHEY and SVGAGI. Trimming removed 6 bases from V and 0 bases from J, with 12 bases in between. The CDR3 is 15 amino acids. CDR3 sequence (DNA): TGTGCCAGCAGCACCCGGGGGAACTCCTACAATGAGCAGTTCTTC. Encoded protein: CASSTRGNSYNEQFF.

The chain employs TRBV18 and TRBJ1-5, with TRBD1 as a possible D gene (5 bases). V shed 3 bases and J shed 7 bases, with 10 bases lying between them. Looked up from germline, CDR1 is KGHSH and CDR2 is LQKENI. This CDR3 is built from 13 residues. The CDR3 loop is CASSPTGGQPQHF. In nucleotides, the CDR3 is TGTGCCAGCTCACCGACGGGGGGACAGCCCCAGCATTTT. Full variable domain (remainder filled in from reference TRBV18 and TRBJ1-5): NAGVMQNPRHLVRRRGQEARLRCSPMKGHSHVYWYRQLPEEGLKFMVYLQKENIIDESGMPKERFSAEFPKEGPSILRIQQVVRGDSAAYFCASSPTGGQPQHFGDGTRLSIL.

This clonotype was picked up a small number of times. V usage is TRBV2 and J usage is TRBJ2-7; tentative D call: TRBD1 (6 bases). Germline loops: CDR1 SNHLY, CDR2 FYNNEI. This CDR3 has 14 amino acids. V was pared by 6 bases and J by 7 bases, with 19 bases between. The CDR3 DNA is TGTGCCAGCAGACCTGTAAGGGGGTTCTTTGAGCAGTACTTC. It translates to CASRPVRGFFEQYF.

This clonotype was detected many times. The chain is built from TRBV2 and TRBJ2-7; 11 nucleotides agree with TRBD1. The germline gives CDR1 SNHLY, CDR2 FYNNEI. The CDR3 is made up of 13 amino acids. The J segment lost 3 bases and the V segment lost 10 bases, leaving 5 bases of the junction unmatched. This chain's CDR3 is CATSGQGDYEQYF. In DNA, the CDR3 is TGTGCCACGTCGGGACAGGGGGACTACGAGCAGTACTTC.

The chain employs TRBV12-5 and TRBJ1-5; D call uncertain. The V end was cut by 2 bases, the J end by 0 bases, with 8 bases between. Germline CDR1 LGHNT, CDR2 FRNRAP. The CDR3 is 15 residues long. This chain's CDR3 is CASGLLGYSNQPQHF. CDR3 DNA sequence: TGTGCTAGTGGTTTGCTGGGCTATAGCAATCAGCCCCAGCATTTT.

The V and J genes are TRBV29-1 and TRBJ2-2, with TRBD1 as a possible D gene (6 bases). V shed 5 bases and J shed 6 bases, with 13 bases lying between them. The length of the CDR3 is 13 residues. Germline V gives CDR1 SQVTM, CDR2 ANQGSEA. CDR3 amino acids: CSVSKGDPGELFF. As DNA, the CDR3 is TGCAGCGTTTCCAAGGGGGACCCCGGGGAGCTGTTTTTT.

The genes are TRBV5-1 and TRBJ2-2; no firm D call. The CDR3 is 16 amino acids. Germline V gene data show CDR1 as SGHRS and CDR2 as YFSETQ. The germline V and J ends were trimmed by 4 bases and 0 bases, with 13 bases remaining between them. The CDR3 DNA reads TGCGCCAGCAGCGGTGGCCTTCGTACGAACACCGGGGAGCTGTTTTTT. Its protein product is CASSGGLRTNTGELFF.

This clonotype occurred a few times. The genes are TRBV12-3 or TRBV12-4 and TRBJ2-5; 11 nucleotides line up with TRBD2. Trimming cost V 4 bases and J 2 bases; bases outside gene matches: 6. The CDR3 has 16 amino acids. For the CDR3, the DNA is TGTGCCAGCAGTTCGCATAGCGGGGGGGATCAAGAGACCCAGTACTTC. Translation gives CASSSHSGGDQETQYF.

The rearrangement joins TRBV12-5 to TRBJ1-2, with D possibly matching TRBD1 (5 bases). V was pared by 4 bases and J by 8 bases, with 14 bases between. This CDR3 is 13 amino acids long. The germline gives CDR1 LGHNT, CDR2 FRNRAP. In nucleotides, the CDR3 is TGTGCTAGTGGTTGGGGACCCAACTTGGGCTACACCTTC. Amino acid sequence: CASGWGPNLGYTF. The whole variable domain, filled in from reference TRBV12-5 and TRBJ1-2, reads DARVTQTPRHKVTEMGQEVTMRCQPILGHNTVFWYRQTMMQGLELLAYFRNRAPLDDSGMPKDRFSAEMPDATLATLKIQPSEPRDSAVYFCASGWGPNLGYTFGSGTRLTVV.

This clonotype was seen more than once but under ten times. The gene calls are TRBV27 and TRBJ1-5; TRBD1 is a possible D gene (6 bases). Trimming took off 4 bases at V and 5 bases at J, with 12 bases between the two ends. The CDR3 runs 14 residues. Germline values: CDR1 MNHEY, CDR2 SMNVEV (reference sequence). The CDR3 loop is CASSSRGEDQPQHF. The CDR3 bases are TGTGCCAGCAGTTCCAGGGGTGAGGATCAGCCCCAGCATTTT.